This T cell receptor beta chain was sequenced in a study of cytomegalovirus exposure and HLA in healthy donors. Study results and caveats: Rarity characterized most TCR sequences, yet some public TCRs appeared in many donors. In an earlier analysis, about 87% or about 30%: the productive usage of most TCR beta V segments.

Concerning this clone itself: The antigen remains undetermined.

It was with 60 Vbeta and 13 Jbeta primers that the PCR ran. Using immunoSEQ multiplex PCR, the repertoire was profiled, and TCRdb retains in-frame clones only, with some absent. This sample has approximately 190,000 clones; about nine tenths occur once, and the top ten carry 0.9% to 1.2%. The sample consisted of PBMCs. This TCR was recovered from a boy aged 2 to 9 in good health and CMV-seronegative.

The CDR3, as DNA: TGTGCCAGCAGCACCGTGACAGGGGCCAATTCACCCCTCCACTTT. Translated, it gives CASSTVTGANSPLHF. The chain carries TRBV5-4 and TRBJ1-6, with 8 bases fitting TRBD1. Germline V gene sequence: CDR1 SGHNT, CDR2 YYREEE (reference sequence). V shed 4 bases, J shed 7 bases, and the junction held 7 bases outside the gene matches. There are 15 residues in the CDR3.